Below, 32 T cell receptor beta chains from the same sample are listed, as sequenced in a study of blood T cell repertoires in COVID-19 (dated by TCRdb to 2019 to 2021). Library method: the immunoSEQ multiplex PCR assay. TCRdb mirrors the immuneACCESS table, restricted to in-frame sequences. Some clones are absent from its copies; in checked studies, under half trace to an unresolved V gene, and the reason for the others is unknown. The sample yields 200,000 to 250,000 clones; roughly 90% were counted once. The ten largest clones take up approximately 2.8% of the sample. The sequenced sample was PBMCs or T cells enriched from blood (not recorded which). The receptors were sampled from a woman between 45 and 60 years old in a cohort exposed to, infected with or recovered from COVID-19 (not recorded which).

This clone was detected a few times. The CDR3 DNA follows: TGCGCCAGCAGCTTGGCCGATCAGGGGGATGGCTACACCTTC. It yields the protein CASSLADQGDGYTF. The chain uses TRBV5-1 and TRBJ1-2, with 7 bases aligning to TRBD1. The V and J ends lost 0 bases and 6 bases, in that order; junction bases with no gene match: 5. CDR1 and CDR2 (germline): SGHRS, YFSETQ. The CDR3 has 14 amino acids. Looking up the rest from reference TRBV5-1 and TRBJ1-2 gives the full variable domain: KAGVTQTPRYLIKTRGQQVTLSCSPISGHRSVSWYQQTPGQGLQFLFEYFSETQRNKGNFPGRFSGRQFSNSRSEMNVSTLELGDSALYLCASSLADQGDGYTFGSGTRLTVV.

The chain couples TRBV2 to TRBJ2-5; 11 nucleotides line up with TRBD2. The CDR3 has 15 amino acids. Trimming removed 4 bases from V and 5 bases from J; junction bases left unmatched: 6. The germline gives CDR1 SNHLY, CDR2 FYNNEI. CDR3: CASSALAGGGETQYF. The CDR3 coding sequence is TGTGCCAGCAGTGCCCTAGCGGGGGGAGGGGAGACCCAGTACTTC.

The J gene is TRBJ2-1, the V gene TRBV27; the match to TRBD2 covers 12 bases. The CDR3 sequence is 19 residues long. V dropped 6 bases and J dropped 6; count of bases not matched to a gene: 18. Germline loops: CDR1 MNHEY, CDR2 SMNVEV (reference sequence). CDR3 loop: CASSPRLTSGGWEGNEQFF. The CDR3 bases are TGTGCCAGCAGCCCTAGGCTGACTAGCGGGGGTTGGGAGGGCAATGAGCAGTTCTTC.

CDR3 sequence (DNA): TGTGCCAGCAGCCTAGGAGGAGGGGGCAACTCTGGAAACACCATATATTTT. This codes for CASSLGGGGNSGNTIYF. The V call is TRBV5-4, the J call TRBJ1-3; 7 bases map to TRBD1. Germline V CDR1 and CDR2: SGHNT, YYREEE (reference sequence). J was trimmed by 0 bases and V by 4 bases; bases with no gene match: 10. CDR3 length: 17 residues.

The rearrangement links TRBV4-3 to TRBJ1-2; unclear D gene. Germline V lookup: CDR1 LGHNA, CDR2 YSLEER. The CDR3 has 14 amino acids. V dropped 1 base and J dropped 8 bases, with 14 bases sitting between them. The CDR3 DNA is TGCGCCAGCAGCCAAGTGACGGCGGTCGAAGGCTACACCTTC. Translating gives CASSQVTAVEGYTF.

This chain connects TRBV7-2 to TRBJ2-7; 11 nucleotides match TRBD1. V lost 3 bases, J lost 2 bases, and 3 bases stayed unmatched. The CDR3 totals 15 residues. CDR1 and CDR2 (germline): SGHTA, FQGNSA. Here the CDR3 reads CASSLTGQGAYEQYF. The CDR3 region has the DNA TGTGCCAGCAGCTTGACGGGACAGGGGGCCTACGAGCAGTACTTC.

The chain joins TRBV5-6 to TRBJ2-3, with D perhaps matching TRBD1 (6 bases). CDR3 size: 18 residues. Germline-derived CDR1 and CDR2 are SGHDT and YYEEEE. V was cut by 4 bases and J by 0 bases, with 21 bases left in between. The CDR3 DNA reads TGTGCCAGCAGCGAAACAGGGTACAGAACCCTTAGCACAGATACGCAGTATTTT. It yields the protein CASSETGYRTLSTDTQYF.

V gene TRBV18 combines with J gene TRBJ1-1; perhaps TRBD1 as D (6 bases). The ends were cut back, 2 bases at V and 8 bases at J, with 15 bases in the middle. Germline CDR1 KGHSH, CDR2 LQKENI. The length of the CDR3 is 14 residues. The CDR3 coding sequence is TGTGCCAGCTCACCAGTGACAGGCCCTGCCGAAGCTTTCTTT. Translation: CASSPVTGPAEAFF.

The chain carries TRBV6-5 and TRBJ1-2, with TRBD1 matching over 9 bases. With V trimmed by 7 bases and J by 4 bases, 7 bases remained unmatched. Germline lookup yields CDR1 MNHEY and CDR2 SVGAGI. The CDR3 sequence is 14 residues long. The CDR3 nucleotides are TGTGCCAGCAACCCGGGACAGGGAATCTATGGCTACACCTTC. Translating gives CASNPGQGIYGYTF.

The chain joins TRBV21-1 to TRBJ1-1. TRBV21-1 constitutes a pseudogene. The CDR3 runs to 18 residues. DNA of the CDR3: TGTGCCAGCACCGACCATTTTGGGAGTTGGCCGATGAACACTGAAGCTTTCTTT. Amino acid sequence: CASTDHFGSWPMNTEAFF.

The chain uses TRBV19 and TRBJ1-4, with a tentative D call TRBD1 (6 bases). The CDR3 contains 15 residues. Trimming pared 7 bases from V and 8 bases from J, leaving 20 bases between. Germline-derived CDR1 and CDR2 are LNHDA and SQIVND (reference sequence). The CDR3 is CASTSRRRGREKLFF. CDR3 nucleotides: TGTGCCAGTACCTCCCGGAGGCGGGGGCGGGAAAAACTGTTTTTT. The full variable domain, rest sourced from reference TRBV19 and TRBJ1-4, is DGGITQSPKYLFRKEGQNVTLSCEQNLNHDAMYWYRQDPGQGLRLIYYSQIVNDFQKGDIAEGYSVSREKKESFPLTVTSAQKNPTAFYLCASTSRRRGREKLFFGSGTQLSVL.

CDR3 nucleotide sequence: TGTGCCAGCAGCCATGACAGGGGAAACTACGAGCAGTACTTC. It is translated as CASSHDRGNYEQYF. V gene TRBV7-2 combines with J gene TRBJ2-7; the match to TRBD1 covers 8 bases. Germline trimming cut 5 bases from V and 3 bases from J; bases unmatched to any gene: 6. The length of the CDR3 is 14 residues. In germline, CDR1 is SGHTA, CDR2 FQGNSA.

J is TRBJ2-3 and V is TRBV7-6, with unresolved D. Looked up from germline, CDR1 is SGHVS and CDR2 is FNYEAQ. The CDR3 spans 16 residues. Trimming cost V 5 bases and J 0 bases, with 15 bases left between them. The CDR3 protein is CASSPKTPFSTDTQYF. The CDR3, as DNA: TGTGCCAGCAGCCCTAAAACCCCTTTTAGCACAGATACGCAGTATTTT.

The chain employs TRBV19 and TRBJ1-6; no clear D gene. Germline V gives CDR1 LNHDA, CDR2 SQIVND (reference sequence). This CDR3 has 15 residues. Trimming took off 8 bases at V and 0 bases at J, with 11 bases between the two ends. The CDR3 region has the DNA TGTGCCAGTTCAATCCGGAGCTCCTATAATTCACCCCTCCACTTT. As protein: CASSIRSSYNSPLHF.

The chain couples TRBV28 to TRBJ1-2; 7 nucleotides agree with TRBD1. The CDR3 spans 13 residues. Per germline, CDR1 MDHEN and CDR2 SYDVKM. The trim removed 7 bases at V and 4 bases at J, leaving 6 bases unmatched. The CDR3 spells CASTMGQIYGYTF. CDR3 DNA: TGTGCCAGCACCATGGGACAGATCTATGGCTACACCTTC.

The chain is built from TRBV5-1 and TRBJ2-3; D remains ambiguous. Germline V lookup: CDR1 SGHRS, CDR2 YFSETQ. V shed 0 bases and J shed 2 bases, with 7 bases lying between them. The CDR3 contains 14 residues. The CDR3 loop is CASSLAHYTDTQYF. The CDR3 DNA reads TGCGCCAGCAGCTTGGCCCACTACACAGATACGCAGTATTTT. The entire variable domain, with the rest obtained from reference TRBV5-1 and TRBJ2-3, is as follows: KAGVTQTPRYLIKTRGQQVTLSCSPISGHRSVSWYQQTPGQGLQFLFEYFSETQRNKGNFPGRFSGRQFSNSRSEMNVSTLELGDSALYLCASSLAHYTDTQYFGPGTRLTVL.

The rearrangement links TRBV28 to TRBJ1-4, with D possibly being TRBD1 (5 bases). CDR3 length equals 12 residues. Trimming removed 6 bases at V and 8 bases at J, with 10 bases between. The germline V gene has CDR1 MDHEN and CDR2 SYDVKM. CDR3 residues: CASRSAGEKLFF. In DNA form, the CDR3 reads TGTGCCAGCAGATCAGCAGGGGAAAAACTGTTTTTT.

This clone occurred a few times. This chain connects TRBV19 to TRBJ2-5, with 9 bases lining up with TRBD2. In germline, CDR1 is LNHDA, CDR2 SQIVND (reference sequence). CDR3 length equals 14 residues. After removal of 4 bases from V and 4 bases from J, the junction contained 4 bases not matched to a gene. The DNA for the CDR3 is TGTGCCAGTAGTACCCGGACTAGCGTAGAGACCCAGTACTTC. Translation: CASSTRTSVETQYF.

The rearrangement uses TRBV11-2 and TRBJ1-2; TRBD1 is a possible D gene (6 bases). The CDR3 consists of 16 residues. V shed 1 base and J shed 2 bases, with 14 bases lying between them. Per the germline V gene, CDR1 is SGHAT and CDR2 is FQNNGV. This chain's CDR3 is CASSLAPLTGNYGYTF. CDR3 in DNA: TGTGCCAGCAGCTTAGCCCCCCTAACAGGGAACTATGGCTACACCTTC.

Turning to this clone: Sequence at one end of the junction differs from germline and may be a read error. V gene TRBV7-2 combines with J gene TRBJ2-1; possibly TRBD2 for D (5 bases). Per the germline V gene, CDR1 is SGHTA and CDR2 is FQGNSA. The CDR3 length is 14 residues. The CDR3 loop reads CASSLAYGINEQFF. The CDR3 DNA is TGTGCCAGCAGCCTAGCCTACGGGATCAATGAGCAGTTCTTC.

The chain employs TRBV5-4 and TRBJ1-4, with D possibly matching TRBD1 (6 bases). The CDR3 loop spans 15 amino acids. In germline, CDR1 is SGHNT, CDR2 YYREEE (reference sequence). V gave up 4 bases and J gave up 5 bases, with 15 bases separating them. The CDR3 nucleotides are TGTGCCAGCAGCCCCCGGACGACAGGAAATGAAAAACTGTTTTTT. This encodes CASSPRTTGNEKLFF.

The rearrangement joins TRBV5-4 to TRBJ2-3; 9 nucleotides line up with TRBD2. The germline gives CDR1 SGHNT, CDR2 YYREEE (reference sequence). The CDR3 is 15 amino acids. The ends lost 2 bases at V and 6 bases at J; junction bases unmatched: 7. Here the CDR3 reads CASSFSGGPGDTQYF. For the CDR3, the DNA is TGTGCCAGCAGCTTTAGCGGGGGACCCGGGGATACGCAGTATTTT.

The CDR3 is CASSPTGQDNQPQHF. The CDR3 DNA reads as TGTGCCAGCAGCCCAACGGGACAGGACAATCAGCCCCAGCATTTT. The chain has TRBV7-2 and TRBJ1-5, with 8 bases identical to TRBD1. The CDR3 is 15 amino acids. Per the germline V gene, CDR1 is SGHTA and CDR2 is FQGNSA. J lost 3 bases, V lost 5 bases, and 6 bases had no gene match.

The V gene is TRBV5-1, the J gene TRBJ2-3; a possible D gene is TRBD1 (5 bases). V lost 1 base and J 2 bases, leaving 8 bases between the germline ends. Germline-derived CDR1 and CDR2 are SGHRS and YFSETQ. The CDR3 is 14 residues long. CDR3 coding DNA: TGCGCCAGCAGCTTGAAGGGGAACACAGATACGCAGTATTTT. This sequence encodes CASSLKGNTDTQYF.

This chain links TRBV2 with TRBJ1-1; D remains unclear. The CDR3 spans 15 residues. Germline loops: CDR1 SNHLY, CDR2 FYNNEI. Trimming took off 8 bases at V and 0 bases at J, with 16 bases between the two ends. CDR3 protein: CASGGTAIMNTEAFF. CDR3 coding DNA: TGTGCCAGCGGAGGTACAGCGATCATGAACACTGAAGCTTTCTTT. The entire variable domain, with the rest obtained from reference TRBV2 and TRBJ1-1, is as follows: EPEVTQTPSHQVTQMGQEVILRCVPISNHLYFYWYRQILGQKVEFLVSFYNNEISEKSEIFDDQFSVERPDGSNFTLKIRSTKLEDSAMYFCASGGTAIMNTEAFFGQGTRLTVV.

The chain carries TRBV30 and TRBJ2-7, with TRBD2 identical over 8 bases. The CDR3 has 18 residues. Germline V gene data show CDR1 as GTSNPN and CDR2 as SVGIG (reference sequence). The trim removed 0 bases at V and 1 base at J, leaving 14 bases unmatched. CDR3 DNA sequence: TGTGCCTGGAGTGTTTCCCTAGCGGGTGACCGACTATCCTACGAGCAGTACTTC. It is translated as CAWSVSLAGDRLSYEQYF.

The chain joins TRBV15 to TRBJ1-1, with 7 bases matching TRBD1. Per germline, CDR1 LNHNV and CDR2 YYDKDF (reference sequence). This CDR3 comprises 16 residues. J gave up 3 bases and V 3 bases, and 10 bases lay outside the gene matches. The CDR3 sequence is CATSSALTGTYTEAFF. Here the CDR3 DNA reads TGTGCCACCAGCAGTGCCCTGACAGGGACGTACACTGAAGCTTTCTTT.

This clone is a singleton in its sample. The chain combines TRBV2 with TRBJ2-1; 9 bases line up with TRBD2. Looked up from germline, CDR1 is SNHLY and CDR2 is FYNNEI. The CDR3 has 13 amino acids. V was pared by 6 bases and J by 7 bases, with 4 bases of the junction left unmatched. The CDR3 loop is CASRGGGVNEQFF. CDR3 nucleotides: TGTGCCAGCAGGGGCGGGGGGGTGAATGAGCAGTTCTTC.

This clone is a singleton in its sample. The chain carries TRBV12-2 and TRBJ2-2; TRBD1 was called by the table and not checked on the DNA. TRBV12-2 is a pseudogene segment. This CDR3 has 17 residues. DNA of the CDR3: TGTGCAAGTCGCTACCCAGGGTTGGGATCGAACACCGGGGAGCTGTTTTTT. Residues: CASRYPGLGSNTGELFF.

This clone was recorded only once. The chain couples TRBV6-6 to TRBJ2-3; 7 bases map to TRBD1. The CDR3 covers 12 residues. V shed 6 bases, J shed 6 bases, and the junction held 3 bases outside the gene matches. CDR1 is MNHNY and CDR2 is SVGAGI in the germline V gene (reference sequence). The DNA of the CDR3 is TGTGCCAGCAGCACAGGGGCTGATACGCAGTATTTT. Amino acid sequence: CASSTGADTQYF.

About this clone itself: Other nucleotide sequences from this sample produce the same CDR3. V and J are TRBV20-1 and TRBJ2-7; a weak D match, TRBD1 (5 bases). V shed 6 bases and J shed 3 bases, with 9 bases lying between them. The CDR3 is 11 residues long. Looked up from germline, CDR1 is DFQATT and CDR2 is SNEGSKA (reference sequence). The CDR3 DNA sequence: TGCAGTGCCAGGGCTGGCTACGAGCAGTACTTC. It codes for CSARAGYEQYF.

The chain joins TRBV7-9 to TRBJ1-1, with 9 bases that match TRBD1. The CDR3 consists of 15 residues. The germline gives CDR1 SEHNR, CDR2 FQNEAQ (reference sequence). V was clipped by 5 bases and J by 6 bases; unmatched bases: 10. The CDR3 DNA reads as TGTGCCAGCAGCCAAAACAGGGGGCGCAAGTCTGAAGCTTTCTTT. Its translation: CASSQNRGRKSEAFF.